What follows is one TCR beta chain and its context. Antigen: not known. Germline V gene data show CDR1 as SEHNR and CDR2 as FQNEAQ (reference sequence). The V segment lost 1 base and the J segment 5 bases; nucleotides outside the gene matches: 4. CDR3 length equals 15 residues. This sample is part of a study of shared clonotypes between healthy human individuals. Authors' methods: Owing to the provision of junction-only sequences devoid of quality scores by immunoSEQ, filtering differed. Clones were sequenced by immunoSEQ multiplex PCR, and TCRdb holds only the in-frame ones, with some missing. V and J calls and clone size come straight from that table; D and trimming were deduced from the DNA. The table lists some 500,000 clones, roughly 95% of them singletons. Whole-study results and caveats: Of the naive CD4 clonotypes, approximately 5% were shared across a handful of donors.

The sequenced sample consisted of naive CD4+ T cells sorted from blood. The subset was: CD45RA+ positively selected. The sequence was obtained from a woman younger than 45 in good health. This chain connects TRBV7-9 to TRBJ2-7, with TRBD2 identical over 11 bases. CDR3 nucleotides: TGTGCCAGCAGCTTAGAGTCACTAGCGGGAGACGAGCAGTACTTC. It specifies CASSLESLAGDEQYF.